This passage covers 31 T cell receptor beta chains from one sample sequenced in a study of T cell clonality in common variable immunodeficiency. Assay used: immunoSEQ multiplex PCR; TCRdb lists only in-frame clones, some missing. The sample counts about 40,000 clones, none seen once; the ten largest own roughly 2.8%. Specimen: peripheral blood mononuclear cells. The receptors derive from a person aged 18 to 75 in good health.

At least ten counts were recorded for this clone. The part of the CDR3 DNA that was read is TGTGCCAGCAGCCGTGGGTCAGGGGGCTCCTACGAG. Protein product: CASSRGSGGSYE. The full CDR3 sequence reads CASSRGSGGSYEQYF. The chain is built from TRBV5-6 and TRBJ2-7, with 7 bases lining up with TRBD1. The read terminates 3 residues before the CDR3 end, so the remaining end is supplied by the germline J gene. Germline CDR1 SGHDT, CDR2 YYEEEE. Trimming removed 4 bases from V and 0 bases from J; junction bases left unmatched: 7. The CDR3 loop spans 15 amino acids.

There are many counts of this clone. The CDR3 spells CASNRDRGTDTQYF. CDR3 DNA, as far as it was read: TGTGCCAGCAACCGGGACAGGGGCACAGATACG. V usage is TRBV2 and J usage is TRBJ2-3; 9 positions match TRBD1. The missing CDR3 end, 3 residues past where the read stops, is filled in from the germline J gene. Unmatched junction bases numbered 3, after V lost 7 bases and J lost 1 base. The CDR3 covers 14 residues. Germline V gene lookup returns CDR1 SNHLY and CDR2 FYNNEI.

This clone was observed at least ten times. Sequencing ends 3 residues short of the CDR3 end; the germline J gene provides the rest. V and J are TRBV5-1 and TRBJ1-2, with 9 positions matching TRBD1. The CDR3 runs to 16 residues. V lost 2 bases and J lost 4; bases outside the gene matches: 9. Looked up from germline, CDR1 is SGHRS and CDR2 is YFSETQ. CDR3 amino acids: CASSFNSGQGLYGYTF. The DNA read from the CDR3 is TGCGCCAGCAGCTTTAACTCGGGACAGGGCCTCTATGGC.

This clone appeared a few times. The CDR3 end falls 3 residues outside the read, so it is completed with the germline J gene. The chain is built from TRBV11-2 and TRBJ1-1; D perhaps matches TRBD1 (5 bases). V lost 2 bases and J 1 base, leaving 5 bases between the germline ends. This CDR3 has 13 residues. CDR1 SGHAT and CDR2 FQNNGV come from the germline V gene. The CDR3 here is CASSLTGNTEAFF. The part of the CDR3 DNA that was read is TGTGCCAGCAGCTTAACAGGGAACACTGAA.

This clone came up many times. The read ends 3 residues before the CDR3 terminus; that terminus is restored from the germline J gene. The chain is built from TRBV5-1 and TRBJ1-1, with 7 bases matching TRBD1. This CDR3 comprises 13 residues. Germline V CDR1 and CDR2: SGHRS, YFSETQ. V shed 2 bases and J 7 bases; nucleotides not matched to a gene: 5. CDR3 sequence reads: CASSLLDRDEAFF. CDR3 DNA, as far as it was read: TGCGCCAGCAGCTTATTAGACAGGGATGAA.

This clone appeared many times. This CDR3 is CASSSTGGNYEQYF. The DNA read from the CDR3 is TGCGCCAGCAGCTCGACAGGGGGCAACTACGAG. The J gene is TRBJ2-7, the V gene TRBV5-1; 10 bases are a match to TRBD1. The read stops 3 residues short of the end of the CDR3; the missing end is completed from the germline J gene. The CDR3 loop spans 14 amino acids. With 3 bases clipped from V and 3 bases from J, the junction kept 3 bases outside the gene matches. From germline, CDR1 is SGHRS and CDR2 YFSETQ.

This clone showed up many times. The read gets to within 3 residues of the CDR3 end, and the germline J gene fills in the rest. This sequence joins TRBV27 and TRBJ2-3; D remains unclear. This CDR3 has 15 amino acids. Germline-derived CDR1 and CDR2 are MNHEY and SMNVEV (reference sequence). V was cut by 6 bases and J by 2 bases, with 15 bases left in between. The chain's CDR3 is CASRGYQYHTDTQYF. The DNA read from the CDR3 is TGTGCCAGCAGGGGCTACCAGTACCACACAGATACG.

This clone was found many times. The read terminates 3 residues ahead of where the CDR3 ends, so the germline J gene completes it. The rearrangement uses TRBV30 and TRBJ1-4, with D tentatively TRBD1 (6 bases). V was clipped by 3 bases and J by 4 bases, with 18 bases between them. This CDR3 has 16 amino acids. Germline values: CDR1 GTSNPN, CDR2 SVGIG (reference sequence). Incomplete CDR3 DNA: TGTGCCTGGAGAGGACGGGGGGCCGATTTTAATGAAAAA. Encoded protein: CAWRGRGADFNEK. The whole CDR3 protein reads CAWRGRGADFNEKLFF.

Concerning this clone itself: The sequenced fragment ends 3 residues before the CDR3 boundary, so the rest is inferred from the germline J gene. The chain has TRBV10-3 and TRBJ2-1; a possible D gene is TRBD2 (5 bases). This CDR3 contains 13 residues. Germline V gene sequence: CDR1 ENHRY, CDR2 SYGVKD. The V gene lost 7 bases and the J gene lost 8 bases, with 15 bases spanning the gap. The CDR3 bases that were read are TGTGCCATCAAACTAGTTGACGGACATGAG. Its protein is CAIKLVDGHE. In full, the CDR3 reads CAIKLVDGHEQFF.

There are many counts of this clone. The CDR3 end falls 3 residues outside the read, so it is completed with the germline J gene. V is TRBV6-4 and J is TRBJ2-3; TRBD2 agrees at 12 bases. The CDR3 has 19 amino acids. V trimming: 2 bases; J trimming: 0 bases; junction bases outside the gene matches: 9. Germline-derived CDR1 and CDR2 are MRHNA and SNTAGT. CDR3 DNA, as far as it was read: TGTGCCAGCAGTGACAGGCCTAGCGGGAGGGCCAGGAGCACAGATACG. This translates into CASSDRPSGRARSTDT. The CDR3 as a whole reads CASSDRPSGRARSTDTQYF.

Note on this clone: With the read ending 3 residues before the CDR3 end, the germline J gene is used to fill in that end. The chain joins TRBV18 to TRBJ2-2; 14 bases match TRBD2. The ends lost 3 bases at V and 0 bases at J; junction bases unmatched: 9. The CDR3 extends over 20 amino acids. Germline assignment: CDR1 KGHSH and CDR2 LQKENI. CDR3 amino acids: CASSPTPGLAGVANTGELFF. Partial CDR3 DNA: TGTGCCAGCTCACCGACCCCGGGACTAGCGGGGGTGGCGAACACCGGGGAG. Full variable domain (remainder filled in from reference TRBV18 and TRBJ2-2): NAGVMQNPRHLVRRRGQEARLRCSPMKGHSHVYWYRQLPEEGLKFMVYLQKENIIDESGMPKERFSAEFPKEGPSILRIQQVVRGDSAAYFCASSPTPGLAGVANTGELFFGEGSRLTVL.

This clone was seen many times. The DNA ends 3 residues before the CDR3 does, and the rest of the CDR3 is filled in from the germline J gene. The rearrangement uses TRBV5-1 and TRBJ2-1; perhaps TRBD1 as D (6 bases). Per the germline V gene, CDR1 is SGHRS and CDR2 is YFSETQ. V was trimmed by 3 bases and J by 4 bases, leaving 17 bases between them. The CDR3 is made up of 16 amino acids. The CDR3 sequence: CASSSTPRGGYNEQFF. The part of the CDR3 DNA that was read is TGCGCCAGCAGCTCCACCCCCAGGGGTGGTTACAATGAG.

The sample holds many counts of this clone. The CDR3 sequence is CASRPQGSADTQYF. The CDR3 bases that were read are TGCGCCAGCAGACCCCAGGGCTCAGCAGATACG. This chain uses TRBV5-1 with TRBJ2-3, with a possible D match to TRBD1 (5 bases). From the germline J gene comes the end of the CDR3, since the read stops 3 residues before it. The germline V gene encodes CDR1 SGHRS and CDR2 YFSETQ. The CDR3 runs 14 residues. Trimming stripped 5 bases from V and 4 bases from J, with 14 bases between.

This clone has ten or more counts. From the germline J gene comes the end of the CDR3, since the read stops 3 residues before it. The chain links TRBV14 to TRBJ1-2, with D hard to call. The germline V and J ends were trimmed by 0 bases and 4 bases, with 12 bases remaining between them. Germline CDR1 and CDR2: SGHDN and FVKESK. The CDR3 has 15 amino acids. The covered CDR3 bases are TGTGCCAGCAGCCAAGAAGGGCGATACGGCTATGGC. Protein sequence: CASSQEGRYGYG. The entire CDR3 is CASSQEGRYGYGYTF.

This clone was recorded many times. The read stops 3 residues short of the end of the CDR3; the missing end is completed from the germline J gene. The chain couples TRBV5-1 to TRBJ2-1, with 13 positions matching TRBD2. The CDR3 length is 19 residues. Germline V CDR1 and CDR2: SGHRS, YFSETQ. V lost 3 bases to trimming and J lost 5 bases; unmatched junction nucleotides: 14. Incomplete CDR3 DNA: TGCGCCAGCAGCTACAGGGGACTAGCGGGAAAGGGGACCAACAATGAG. Its protein is CASSYRGLAGKGTNNE. The CDR3, in full, reads CASSYRGLAGKGTNNEQFF.

This clone occurred many times. The sequence runs out 3 residues before the end of the CDR3; the remainder is reconstructed from the germline J gene. The V call is TRBV20-1, the J call TRBJ1-5; tentatively, D is TRBD1 (6 bases). This CDR3 has 13 residues. V shed 4 bases and J shed 0 bases, with 7 bases lying between them. Germline-derived CDR1 and CDR2 are DFQATT and SNEGSKA (reference sequence). The sequenced CDR3 bases are TGCAGTGCTAAGGGGGATAGCAATCAGCCC. This encodes CSAKGDSNQP. The entire CDR3 protein reads CSAKGDSNQPQHF.

This clone was counted many times. The CDR3 end falls 3 residues outside the read, so it is completed with the germline J gene. The chain recombines TRBV29-1 with TRBJ1-1; weak D call: TRBD1 (5 bases). Germline CDR1 is SQVTM and CDR2 is ANQGSEA. The V end was cut by 0 bases, the J end by 1 base, with 9 bases between. The CDR3 contains 14 residues. The CDR3 is CSVEDDRKNTEAFF. CDR3 DNA, as far as it was read: TGCAGCGTTGAAGATGACAGAAAGAACACTGAA.

This clone was seen repeatedly, ten times or more. The read ends 3 residues early relative to the CDR3; the germline J gene fills the gap. V usage is TRBV7-3 and J usage is TRBJ1-3; maybe TRBD1 (5 bases). The CDR3 has 14 residues. Trimming took off 6 bases at V and 1 base at J, with 10 bases between the two ends. The germline V gene has CDR1 SGHTA and CDR2 FQGTGA. CDR3 DNA, as far as it was read: TGTGCCAGCAGTGGCGGGGCGTCTGGAAACACC. Its protein is CASSGGASGNT. The whole CDR3 sequence reads CASSGGASGNTIYF.

This clone showed up just a few times. The read finishes 3 residues shy of the CDR3 end, and the germline J gene is used to complete it. The V gene is TRBV20-1, the J gene TRBJ1-3; no clear D. The CDR3 consists of 15 residues. The ends were cut back, 3 bases at V and 0 bases at J, with 12 bases in the middle. The V gene's germline CDR1 is DFQATT and CDR2 SNEGSKA (reference sequence). CDR3 DNA, as far as it was read: TGCAGTGCTAGTTTCTTGGGCGCCTCTGGAAACACC. It translates to CSASFLGASGNT. The entire CDR3 sequence reads CSASFLGASGNTIYF.

This clone was counted at least ten times. CDR3 amino acids: CASSIKGDRGLGQPQHF. Partial CDR3 DNA: TGTGCCAGTAGTATAAAGGGGGACAGGGGGCTCGGGCAGCCC. V is TRBV19 and J is TRBJ1-5; 12 nucleotides align to TRBD1. The read ends 3 residues before the CDR3 terminus; that terminus is restored from the germline J gene. This CDR3 has 17 residues. Per germline, CDR1 LNHDA and CDR2 SQIVND (reference sequence). With V trimmed by 2 bases and J by 7 bases, 9 bases remained unmatched. Full variable domain (rest looked up from reference TRBV19 and TRBJ1-5): DGGITQSPKYLFRKEGQNVTLSCEQNLNHDAMYWYRQDPGQGLRLIYYSQIVNDFQKGDIAEGYSVSREKKESFPLTVTSAQKNPTAFYLCASSIKGDRGLGQPQHFGDGTRLSIL.

In the case of this clone: The read ends 3 residues shy of where the CDR3 ends; the end is completed using the germline J gene. The chain has TRBV2 and TRBJ1-2; a possible D gene is TRBD1 (6 bases). This CDR3 region has 13 residues. The V gene lost 5 bases and the J gene lost 7 bases, with 14 bases spanning the gap. The germline gives CDR1 SNHLY, CDR2 FYNNEI. CDR3 bases read: TGTGCCAGCAGTCGAAGGGGGATCTCTGGC. Translated, it gives CASSRRGISG. The full CDR3 is CASSRRGISGYTF.

This clone has ten or more counts. CDR3 DNA, as far as it was read: TGCAGCGTTGAGAGGGGCCAGGGGAATAAGGGC. As protein: CSVERGQGNKG. The entire CDR3 reads CSVERGQGNKGYTF. This sequence joins TRBV29-1 and TRBJ1-2; D may be TRBD1 (6 bases). The read comes to an end 3 residues before the CDR3 does, leaving the germline J gene to fill in the end. This CDR3 has 14 amino acids. Germline V lookup: CDR1 SQVTM, CDR2 ANQGSEA.

This clone has a handful of counts. The sequenced fragment ends 3 residues before the CDR3 boundary, so the rest is inferred from the germline J gene. The chain recombines TRBV11-2 with TRBJ1-1; D remains unclear. V was pared by 7 bases and J by 2 bases, with 11 bases between. The CDR3 is 13 residues long. Germline CDR1 SGHAT, CDR2 FQNNGV. The DNA read from the CDR3 is TGTGCCAGCACCCCCCCAGTAAACACTGAA. Translation: CASTPPVNTE. The CDR3 in full is CASTPPVNTEAFF.

This clone was observed many times. The read finishes 3 residues shy of the CDR3 end, and the germline J gene is used to complete it. This chain uses TRBV5-8 with TRBJ2-5, with TRBD1 as a possible D gene (5 bases). Germline V gives CDR1 SGHTS, CDR2 YDEGEE. This CDR3 spans 14 amino acids. The V and J ends lost 0 bases and 2 bases respectively, with 8 bases between them. Partial CDR3 DNA: TGTGCCAGCAGCTTGGGACAGCTACAAGAGACC. This codes for CASSLGQLQET. The complete CDR3 reads CASSLGQLQETQYF.

This clone occurred many times. The read ends 3 residues before the CDR3 terminus; that terminus is restored from the germline J gene. The rearrangement links TRBV7-2 to TRBJ2-6; weak D call: TRBD2 (6 bases). V dropped 3 bases and J dropped 2 bases, with 8 bases sitting between them. This CDR3 is 15 amino acids long. Looked up from germline, CDR1 is SGHTA and CDR2 is FQGNSA. This CDR3 reads CASSFWGAGANVLTF. Partial CDR3 DNA: TGTGCCAGCAGCTTCTGGGGGGCTGGGGCCAACGTC.

This clone was counted at least ten times. Sequencing ends 3 residues short of the CDR3 end; the germline J gene provides the rest. This chain joins TRBV12-3 or TRBV12-4 and TRBJ2-7, with D tentatively TRBD2 (6 bases). V gave up 3 bases and J gave up 4 bases, with 16 bases separating them. The CDR3 extends over 15 amino acids. CDR3 amino acids: CASSFRASVVYEQYF. The sequenced CDR3 bases are TGTGCCAGCAGTTTTCGGGCTAGCGTAGTGTACGAG.

This clone was picked up a small number of times. The CDR3 end falls 3 residues outside the read, so it is completed with the germline J gene. V gene TRBV6-1 combines with J gene TRBJ1-4, with TRBD1 identical over 7 bases. The V gene end was trimmed by 1 base and the J gene end by 3 bases; junction bases not matched to a gene: 2. This CDR3 region has 15 residues. The germline V gene has CDR1 MNHNS and CDR2 SASEGT. The CDR3 protein is CASSEDRGPNEKLFF. The sequenced part of the CDR3 DNA is TGTGCCAGCAGTGAAGACAGGGGTCCTAATGAAAAA.

CDR3 DNA (partial): TGCAGTGCTAGGGCCGACAGGGGGAGGTACCAAGAGACC. Protein sequence: CSARADRGRYQET. The full CDR3 protein is CSARADRGRYQETQYF. The chain uses TRBV20-1 and TRBJ2-5; 9 positions agree with TRBD1. The read is 3 residues too short to cover the CDR3 end, so that end is filled in from the germline J gene. The CDR3 loop spans 16 amino acids. The ends lost 3 bases at V and 0 bases at J; junction bases unmatched: 8. Germline V gene data show CDR1 as DFQATT and CDR2 as SNEGSKA (reference sequence).

Relative to its sample, this clone is medium-sized (0.01 to 0.1%). The CDR3 goes on 3 residues after the read ends, and that part is filled in from the germline J gene. This chain joins TRBV6-1 and TRBJ2-2; 8 nucleotides align to TRBD2. Losses at the gene ends were 2 bases for V and 1 base for J; bases not matched to a gene: 0. There are 15 residues in the CDR3. Germline V gene data show CDR1 as MNHNS and CDR2 as SASEGT. This CDR3 is CASSELAGNTGELFF. CDR3 DNA, as far as it was read: TGTGCCAGCAGTGAACTAGCGGGGAACACCGGGGAG.

This clone was counted many times. The read is 3 residues too short to cover the CDR3 end, so that end is filled in from the germline J gene. This chain uses TRBV5-1 with TRBJ2-2; 8 bases are a match to TRBD1. The germline V gene encodes CDR1 SGHRS and CDR2 YFSETQ. CDR3 length equals 15 residues. V was clipped by 3 bases and J by 7 bases; unmatched bases: 8. CDR3 amino acids: CASSSGRGQIGELFF. Partial CDR3 DNA: TGCGCCAGCAGCTCGGGCAGGGGGCAGATCGGGGAG.

This clone has a count of ten or more. Read data end 3 residues before the CDR3 end; the end is taken from the germline J gene. The V call is TRBV7-2, the J call TRBJ2-5; D is uncertain. The CDR3 spans 14 residues. The germline gives CDR1 SGHTA, CDR2 FQGNSA. Trimming pared 2 bases from V and 1 base from J, leaving 8 bases between. CDR3: CASSLLPPQETQYF. Incomplete CDR3 DNA: TGTGCCAGCAGCTTACTTCCTCCCCAAGAGACC.